This is a list of T cell receptor beta chains from one sample in a study of T cells in Graves' hyperthyroidism and ophthalmopathy. In TCRdb, the multiplex PCR reads were re-called with MiXCR into one record per CDR3 protein. The table records about 300,000 distinct CDR3 sequences, roughly an eighth of them present only once. The specimen sequenced was blood. The receptor set was obtained from a woman in her thirties or forties with Graves' hyperthyroidism. Each CDR3 is given with its conserved first and last residue. Each record gives: CDR3 length, clone size, V gene, D gene, J gene, CDR3 DNA, CDR3 protein. A D gene is named only where the DNA matches it firmly. The size of a clone is reported for some rows only, either as once, few or many, or as a class for expanded clones.

>13|.|TRBV6-6|.|TRBJ2-3
TGTGCCAGCAGTTACTCTGCCACAGATACGCAGTATTTT
CASSYSATDTQYF
>15|many|TRBV7-2|TRBD2|TRBJ2-3
TGTGCCAGCAGCCTTAGCGGGAGCGTCACAGATACGCAGTATTTT
CASSLSGSVTDTQYF
>12|many|TRBV11-2|.|TRBJ1-3
TGTGCCAGCAGCTTAGGCCCAAACACCATATATTTT
CASSLGPNTIYF
>17|.|TRBV6-1|.|TRBJ2-4
TGTGCCAGCAGTCGCCGGGGTCTGACTCCGGGCAAAAACATTCAGTACTTC
CASSRRGLTPGKNIQYF
>15|many|TRBV27|.|TRBJ2-1
TGTGCCAGCAGTCGCTGGTTTCTCTCCTACAATGAGCAGTTCTTC
CASSRWFLSYNEQFF
>15|many|TRBV28|.|TRBJ2-1
TGTGCCAGCAGTTTAGGTGTGGTAGAGGGCGATGAGCAGTTCTTC
CASSLGVVEGDEQFF
>15|few|TRBV20-1|.|TRBJ2-7
TGCAGTGCTAGAGCGGGACAAATCCCCCCCTACGAGCAGTACTTC
CSARAGQIPPYEQYF
>14|.|TRBV4-1|TRBD1|TRBJ2-7
TGCGCCAGCAGCCCGACAGGGGACGGGGGCGAGCAGTACTTC
CASSPTGDGGEQYF
>13|few|TRBV13|.|TRBJ2-7
TGTGCCAGCAGCTTGACGACAGCCTACGAGCAGTACTTC
CASSLTTAYEQYF
>14|many|TRBV3-1|.|TRBJ1-1
TGTGCCAGCAGCCCGATGGACAGGAACACTGAAGCTTTCTTT
CASSPMDRNTEAFF
>12|many|TRBV7-9|.|TRBJ1-1
TGTGCCAGCGGGAGAGAGACACCCGAAGCTTTCTTT
CASGRETPEAFF
>14|many|TRBV25-1|.|TRBJ1-4
TGTGCCAGCAGACAGACGACAACTAATGAAAAACTGTTTTTT
CASRQTTTNEKLFF
>15|once|TRBV6-2/TRBV6-3|.|TRBJ2-2
TGTGCCAGCAGTCCACATGACGGGAATACCGGGGAGCTGTTTTTT
CASSPHDGNTGELFF
>14|many|TRBV12-3/TRBV12-4|.|TRBJ2-7
TGTGCCAGCAGTGTGACCGGGGTCTCCTACGAGCAGTACTTC
CASSVTGVSYEQYF
>14|many|TRBV10-3|.|TRBJ2-7
TGTGCCATCAGTGGGACTTACAGCTCCTACGAGCAGTACTTC
CAISGTYSSYEQYF
>15|many|TRBV12-3/TRBV12-4|.|TRBJ1-1
TGTGCCAGCAGTTTGGGGACACGGCTGAACACTGAAGCTTTCTTT
CASSLGTRLNTEAFF
>14|.|TRBV20-1|.|TRBJ1-5
TGCAGTGTCGCGCGACAGTATAGCAATCAGCCCCAGCATTTT
CSVARQYSNQPQHF
>11|.|TRBV20-1|.|TRBJ2-1
TGCAGTGCTTCTAATGAGGATGAGCAGTTCTTC
CSASNEDEQFF
>11|many|TRBV12-3/TRBV12-4|TRBD1|TRBJ1-1
TGTGCCAGCAGTTTCGGACAGGCAGCTTTCTTT
CASSFGQAAFF
>17|many|TRBV3-1|TRBD2|TRBJ2-2
TGTGCCAGCGGTGGTGGCGGGAGGAAGGTCTACACCGGGGAGCTGTTTTTT
CASGGGGRKVYTGELFF
>10|many|TRBV6-2/TRBV6-3|.|TRBJ2-7
TGTGCCAGCCACGGAAGAGAGCAGTACTTC
CASHGREQYF
>15|many|TRBV28|.|TRBJ1-2
TGTGCCAGCAGAAATGCCGGACCCGAGCCCTATGGCTACACCTTC
CASRNAGPEPYGYTF
>14|.|TRBV6-1|.|TRBJ1-3
TGTGCCAGCAGCCCAGGACAGACGGGAAACACCATATATTTT
CASSPGQTGNTIYF
>15|many|TRBV20-1|.|TRBJ1-4
TGCAGTGCTAGAGACCGAGGGCGATTGAATGAAAAACTGTTTTTT
CSARDRGRLNEKLFF
>13|many|TRBV20-1|.|TRBJ2-4
TGCAGTGCTAACAAAGAGGGCAAAAACATTCAGTACTTC
CSANKEGKNIQYF
>16|many|TRBV12-3/TRBV12-4|TRBD2|TRBJ2-2
TGTGCCAGCAGCCCCTTTAGCGGGAGGGGTGGCGGGGAGCTGTTTTTT
CASSPFSGRGGGELFF
>18|.|TRBV25-1|TRBD1|TRBJ1-1
TGTGCCAGCAGTGAATATTCAGGACAGGGGGCGCGAGGCACTGAAGCTTTCTTT
CASSEYSGQGARGTEAFF